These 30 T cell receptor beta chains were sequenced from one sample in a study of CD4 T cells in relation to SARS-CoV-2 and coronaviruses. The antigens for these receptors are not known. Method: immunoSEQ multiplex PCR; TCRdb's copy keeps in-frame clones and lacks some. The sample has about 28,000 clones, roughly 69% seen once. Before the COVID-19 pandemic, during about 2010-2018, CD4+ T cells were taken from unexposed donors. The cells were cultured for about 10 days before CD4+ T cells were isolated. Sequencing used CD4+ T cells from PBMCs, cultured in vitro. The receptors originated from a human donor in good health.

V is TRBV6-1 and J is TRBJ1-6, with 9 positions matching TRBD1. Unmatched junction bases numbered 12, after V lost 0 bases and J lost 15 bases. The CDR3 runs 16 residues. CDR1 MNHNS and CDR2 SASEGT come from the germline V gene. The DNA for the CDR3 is TGTGCCAGCAGTGAAGCGCGCGGGACAGGGAAGGAAGTCCTCCACTTT. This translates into CASSEARGTGKEVLHF.

In nucleotides, the CDR3 is TGTGCCAGCAGTTATCACAGCGGGGGAGCCTACGAGCAGTACTTC. Translated, it gives CASSYHSGGAYEQYF. The rearrangement uses TRBV6-2 or TRBV6-3 and TRBJ2-7, with 8 bases fitting TRBD2. The J segment lost 2 bases and the V segment lost 3 bases, leaving 6 bases of the junction unmatched. Germline CDR1 is MNHEY and CDR2 is SVGEGT. The CDR3 length is 15 residues.

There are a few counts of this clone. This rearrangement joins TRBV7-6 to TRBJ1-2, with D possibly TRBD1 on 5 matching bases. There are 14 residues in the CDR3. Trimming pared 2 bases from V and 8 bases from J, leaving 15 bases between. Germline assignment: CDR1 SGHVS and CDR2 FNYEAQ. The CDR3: CASSLLQGIEGYTF. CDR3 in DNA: TGTGCCAGCAGCTTACTTCAGGGAATAGAAGGCTACACCTTC.

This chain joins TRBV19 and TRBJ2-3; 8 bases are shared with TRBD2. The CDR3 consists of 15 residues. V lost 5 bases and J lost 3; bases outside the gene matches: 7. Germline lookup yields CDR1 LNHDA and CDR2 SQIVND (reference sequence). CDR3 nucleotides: TGTGCCAGTAGTTTCGGGAGGGTTGAGACAGATACGCAGTATTTT. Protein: CASSFGRVETDTQYF.

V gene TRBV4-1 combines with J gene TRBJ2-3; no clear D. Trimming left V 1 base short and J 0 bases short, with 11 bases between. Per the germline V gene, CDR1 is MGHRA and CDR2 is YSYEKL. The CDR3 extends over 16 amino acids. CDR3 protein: CASSQGAHPSTDTQYF. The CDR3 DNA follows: TGCGCCAGCAGCCAAGGAGCCCACCCTAGCACAGATACGCAGTATTTT.

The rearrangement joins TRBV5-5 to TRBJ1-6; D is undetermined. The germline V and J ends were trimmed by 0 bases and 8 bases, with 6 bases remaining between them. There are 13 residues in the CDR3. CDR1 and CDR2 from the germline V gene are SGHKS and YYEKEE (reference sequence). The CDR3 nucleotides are TGTGCCAGCAGCTTGGATTGGGATTCACCCCTCCACTTT. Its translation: CASSLDWDSPLHF.

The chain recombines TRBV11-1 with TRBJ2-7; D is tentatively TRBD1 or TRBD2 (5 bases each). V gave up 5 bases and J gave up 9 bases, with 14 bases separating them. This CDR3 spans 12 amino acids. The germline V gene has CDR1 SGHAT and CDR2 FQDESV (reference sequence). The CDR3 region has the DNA TGTGCCAGCAGCGGGGGTAGGTCTGCGCAGTACTTC. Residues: CASSGGRSAQYF.

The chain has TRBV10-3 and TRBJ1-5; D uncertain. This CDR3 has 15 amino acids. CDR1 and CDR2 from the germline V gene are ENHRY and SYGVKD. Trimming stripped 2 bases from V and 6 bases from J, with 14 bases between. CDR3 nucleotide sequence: TGTGCCATCAGTGAGGACGGAAGCTTGGGTCAGCCCCAGCATTTT. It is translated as CAISEDGSLGQPQHF.

The CDR3 bases are TGTGCCAGCAGCTTAAGAGGTGGGAGGAGCTCCTATAATTCACCCCTCCACTTT. This codes for CASSLRGGRSSYNSPLHF. The chain uses TRBV7-2 and TRBJ1-6; D gene unclear. CDR1 and CDR2 (germline): SGHTA, FQGNSA. V was clipped by 2 bases and J by 0 bases, with 14 bases between them. CDR3 length: 18 residues.

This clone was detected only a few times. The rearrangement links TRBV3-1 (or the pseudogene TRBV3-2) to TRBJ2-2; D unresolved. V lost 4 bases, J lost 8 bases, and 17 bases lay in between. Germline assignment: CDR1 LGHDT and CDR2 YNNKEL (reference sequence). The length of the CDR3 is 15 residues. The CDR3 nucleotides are TGTGCCAGCAGCCCAAGCAAGGCCCCGCGGGGGGAGCTGTTTTTT. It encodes CASSPSKAPRGELFF.

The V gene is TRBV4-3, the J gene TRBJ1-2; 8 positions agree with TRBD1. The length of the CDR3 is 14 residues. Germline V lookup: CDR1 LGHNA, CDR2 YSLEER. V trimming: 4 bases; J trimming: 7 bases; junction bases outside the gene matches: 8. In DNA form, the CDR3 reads TGCGCCAGCAGCCCTCGACAGGGGTCGGCTGGCTACACCTTC. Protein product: CASSPRQGSAGYTF.

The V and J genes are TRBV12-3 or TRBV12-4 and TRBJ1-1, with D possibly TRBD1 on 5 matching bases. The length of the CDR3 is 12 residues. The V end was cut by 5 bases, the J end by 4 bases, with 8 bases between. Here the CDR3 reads CASSQQGTEAFF. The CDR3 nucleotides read TGTGCCAGCAGTCAGCAGGGCACTGAAGCTTTCTTT.

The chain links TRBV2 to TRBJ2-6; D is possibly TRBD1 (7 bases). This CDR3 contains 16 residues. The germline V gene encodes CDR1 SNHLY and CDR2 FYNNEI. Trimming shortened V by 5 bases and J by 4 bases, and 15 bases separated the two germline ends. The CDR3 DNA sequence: TGTGCCAGCAGTCCCGGGGGACAGTTCGGGGCCAACGTCCTGACTTTC. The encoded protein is CASSPGGQFGANVLTF.

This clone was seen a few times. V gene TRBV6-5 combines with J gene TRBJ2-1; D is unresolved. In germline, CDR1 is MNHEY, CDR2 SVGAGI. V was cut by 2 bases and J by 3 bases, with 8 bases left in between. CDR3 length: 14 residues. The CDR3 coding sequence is TGTGCCAGCAGTTACCACTATCTCTACAATGAGCAGTTCTTC. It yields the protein CASSYHYLYNEQFF.

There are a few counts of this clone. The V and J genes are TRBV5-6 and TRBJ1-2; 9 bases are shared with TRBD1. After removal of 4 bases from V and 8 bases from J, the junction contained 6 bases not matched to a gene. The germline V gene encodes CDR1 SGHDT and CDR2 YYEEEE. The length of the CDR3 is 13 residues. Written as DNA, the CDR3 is TGTGCCAGCAGCATACAGGGGGCCGGCGGCTACACCTTC. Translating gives CASSIQGAGGYTF.

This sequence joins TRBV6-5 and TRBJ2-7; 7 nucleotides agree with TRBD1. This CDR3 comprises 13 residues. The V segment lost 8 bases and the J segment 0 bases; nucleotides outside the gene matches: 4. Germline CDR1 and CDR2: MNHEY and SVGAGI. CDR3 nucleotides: TGTGCCAGCGCCCGGGACAGCTCCTACGAGCAGTACTTC. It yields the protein CASARDSSYEQYF.

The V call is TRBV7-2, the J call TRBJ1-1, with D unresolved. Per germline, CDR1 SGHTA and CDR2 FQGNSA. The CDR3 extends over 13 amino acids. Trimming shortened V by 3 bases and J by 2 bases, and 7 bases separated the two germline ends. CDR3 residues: CASSFSSNTEAFF. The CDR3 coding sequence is TGTGCCAGCAGCTTCAGCAGTAACACTGAAGCTTTCTTT.

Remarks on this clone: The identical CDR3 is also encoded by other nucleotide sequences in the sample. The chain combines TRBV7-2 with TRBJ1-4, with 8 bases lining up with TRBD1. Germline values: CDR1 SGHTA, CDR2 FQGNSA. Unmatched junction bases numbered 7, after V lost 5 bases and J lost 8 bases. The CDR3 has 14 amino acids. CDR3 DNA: TGTGCCAGCAGCCCTGACAGGGGCGGCGAAAAACTGTTTTTT. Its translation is CASSPDRGGEKLFF.

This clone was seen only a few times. For the CDR3, the DNA is TGTGCCAGCAATCCAGACAGGGTGAACACTGAAGCTTTCTTT. This gives the protein CASNPDRVNTEAFF. This chain uses TRBV2 with TRBJ1-1, with 7 bases lining up with TRBD1. V lost 7 bases, J lost 0 bases, and 5 bases stayed unmatched. The CDR3 covers 14 residues. CDR1 and CDR2 from the germline V gene are SNHLY and FYNNEI. The full variable domain, with the rest looked up from reference TRBV2 and TRBJ1-1, is EPEVTQTPSHQVTQMGQEVILRCVPISNHLYFYWYRQILGQKVEFLVSFYNNEISEKSEIFDDQFSVERPDGSNFTLKIRSTKLEDSAMYFCASNPDRVNTEAFFGQGTRLTVV.

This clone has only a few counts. The CDR3 sequence is CASSRTGFSGNTIYF. In DNA, the CDR3 is TGTGCCAGCAGCCGCACAGGGTTTTCTGGAAACACCATATATTTT. The chain employs TRBV5-6 and TRBJ1-3; D might be TRBD1 (6 bases). CDR1 and CDR2 from the germline V gene are SGHDT and YYEEEE. This CDR3 spans 15 amino acids. V lost 4 bases to trimming and J lost 1 base, with 12 bases between them.

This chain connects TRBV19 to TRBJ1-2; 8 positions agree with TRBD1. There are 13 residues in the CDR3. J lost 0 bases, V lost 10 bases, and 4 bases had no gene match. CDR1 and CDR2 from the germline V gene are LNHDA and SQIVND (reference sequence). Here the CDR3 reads CATRQGSNYGYTF. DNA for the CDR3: TGTGCCACCAGACAGGGGTCTAACTATGGCTACACCTTC.

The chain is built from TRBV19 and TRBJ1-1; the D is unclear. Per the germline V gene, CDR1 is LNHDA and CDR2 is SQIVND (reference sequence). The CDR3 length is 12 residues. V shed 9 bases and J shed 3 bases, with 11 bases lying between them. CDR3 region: CASGIIDTEAFF. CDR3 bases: TGTGCCAGCGGCATAATAGACACTGAAGCTTTCTTT.

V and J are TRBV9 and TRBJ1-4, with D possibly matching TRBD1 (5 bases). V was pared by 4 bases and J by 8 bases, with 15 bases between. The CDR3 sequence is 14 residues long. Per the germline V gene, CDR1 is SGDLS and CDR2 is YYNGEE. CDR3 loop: CASSRLQGGEKLFF. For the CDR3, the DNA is TGTGCCAGCAGCCGTCTGCAGGGTGGAGAAAAACTGTTTTTT.

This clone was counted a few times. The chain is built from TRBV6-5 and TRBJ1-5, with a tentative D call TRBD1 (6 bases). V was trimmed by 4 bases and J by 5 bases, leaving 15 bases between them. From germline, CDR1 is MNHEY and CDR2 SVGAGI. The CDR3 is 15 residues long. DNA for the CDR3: TGTGCCAGCAGTTGGTCGGCAGGGGACGATCAGCCCCAGCATTTT. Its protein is CASSWSAGDDQPQHF.

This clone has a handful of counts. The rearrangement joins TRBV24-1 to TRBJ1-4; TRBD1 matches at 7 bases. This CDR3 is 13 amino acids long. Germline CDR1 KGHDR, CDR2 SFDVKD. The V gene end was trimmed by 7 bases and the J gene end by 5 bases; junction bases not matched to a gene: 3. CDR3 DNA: TGTGCCACCAGGCCAGGGGGAAATGAAAAACTGTTTTTT. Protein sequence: CATRPGGNEKLFF.

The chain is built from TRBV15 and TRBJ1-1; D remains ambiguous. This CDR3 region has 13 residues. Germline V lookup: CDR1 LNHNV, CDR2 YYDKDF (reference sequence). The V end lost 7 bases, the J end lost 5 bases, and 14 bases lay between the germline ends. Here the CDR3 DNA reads TGTGCCACCAAGAGTAGAAGGGATACTGAAGCTTTCTTT. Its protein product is CATKSRRDTEAFF.

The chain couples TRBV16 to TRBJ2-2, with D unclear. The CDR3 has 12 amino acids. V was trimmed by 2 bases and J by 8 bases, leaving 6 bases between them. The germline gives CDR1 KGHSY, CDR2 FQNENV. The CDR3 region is CASSQGVGELFF. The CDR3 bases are TGTGCCAGCAGCCAAGGAGTGGGGGAGCTGTTTTTT.

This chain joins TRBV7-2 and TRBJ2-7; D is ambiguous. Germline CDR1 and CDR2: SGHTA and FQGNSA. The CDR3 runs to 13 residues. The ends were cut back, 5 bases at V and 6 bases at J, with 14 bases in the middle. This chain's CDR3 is CASSPCLDCEQYF. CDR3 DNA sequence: TGTGCCAGCAGCCCTTGCTTAGACTGCGAGCAGTACTTC. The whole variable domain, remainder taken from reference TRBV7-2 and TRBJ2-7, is GAGVSQSPSNKVTEKGKDVELRCDPISGHTALYWYRQSLGQGLEFLIYFQGNSAPDKSGLPSDRFSAERTGGSVSTLTIQRTQQEDSAVYLCASSPCLDCEQYFGPGTRLTVT.

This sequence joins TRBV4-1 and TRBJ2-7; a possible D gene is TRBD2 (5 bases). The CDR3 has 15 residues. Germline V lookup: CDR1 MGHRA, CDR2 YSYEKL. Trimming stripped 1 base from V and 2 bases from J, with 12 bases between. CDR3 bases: TGCGCCAGCAGCCAAGCGGCAGTGGAGGCCTACGAGCAGTACTTC. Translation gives CASSQAAVEAYEQYF.

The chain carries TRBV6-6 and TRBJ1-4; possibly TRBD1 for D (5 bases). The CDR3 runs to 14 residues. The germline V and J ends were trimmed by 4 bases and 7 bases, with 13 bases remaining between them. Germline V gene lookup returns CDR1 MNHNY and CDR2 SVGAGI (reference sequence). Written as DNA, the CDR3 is TGTGCCAGCAGTTCCCTCGGGGGGAGTGAAAAACTGTTTTTT. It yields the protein CASSSLGGSEKLFF.